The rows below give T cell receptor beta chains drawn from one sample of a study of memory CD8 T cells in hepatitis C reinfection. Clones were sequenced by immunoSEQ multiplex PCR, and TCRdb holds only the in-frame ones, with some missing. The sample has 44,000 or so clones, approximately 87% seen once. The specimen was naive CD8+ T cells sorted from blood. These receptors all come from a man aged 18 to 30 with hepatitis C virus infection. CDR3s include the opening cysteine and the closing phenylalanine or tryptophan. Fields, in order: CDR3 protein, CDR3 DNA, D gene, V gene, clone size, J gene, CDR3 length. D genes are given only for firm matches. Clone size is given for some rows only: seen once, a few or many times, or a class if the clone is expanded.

CASSPHGTPPGELFF,TGTGCCAGCAGTCCCCACGGGACACCCCCCGGGGAGCTGTTTTTT,.,TRBV28,.,TRBJ2-2,15
CASSRDGTGKKTQYF,TGCGCCAGCAGCCGAGATGGGACAGGGAAGAAGACCCAGTACTTC,TRBD1,TRBV4-1,.,TRBJ2-5,15
CASSLTGGDQETQYF,TGTGCCAGCAGCTTGACTGGGGGGGACCAAGAGACCCAGTACTTC,TRBD2,TRBV11-3,.,TRBJ2-5,15
CASSLSGDRAGGNTIYF,TGTGCCAGCAGCTTATCCGGAGACAGGGCAGGGGGAAACACCATATATTTT,TRBD1,TRBV7-9,once,TRBJ1-3,17
CASSFSIRHEQFF,TGTGCCAGCAGTTTTTCGATCAGGCATGAGCAGTTCTTC,.,TRBV27,once,TRBJ2-1,13
CASHNLEDTQYF,TGTGCCTCCCACAACCTCGAAGATACGCAGTATTTT,.,TRBV6-5,.,TRBJ2-3,12
CASSLEQGGFGYTF,TGTGCCAGCAGCTTGGAACAGGGGGGCTTTGGCTACACCTTC,TRBD1,TRBV5-4,.,TRBJ1-2,14
CASSQRLPNNSPLHF,TGCGCCAGCAGCCAACGTCTACCAAATAATTCACCCCTCCACTTT,.,TRBV4-1,.,TRBJ1-6,15
CASSRRLAGTNTGELFF,TGTGCCAGCAGCCGACGACTAGCGGGGACGAACACCGGGGAGCTGTTTTTT,TRBD2,TRBV11-2,.,TRBJ2-2,17
CASSLVTSGRGDTQYF,TGTGCCAGCAGCTTAGTGACTAGCGGGAGAGGAGATACGCAGTATTTT,TRBD2,TRBV7-2,.,TRBJ2-3,16
CASSLGGWTGNTGELFF,TGTGCCAGCAGCTTGGGAGGATGGACAGGGAACACCGGGGAGCTGTTTTTT,.,TRBV9,.,TRBJ2-2,17
CASSPGTASTDTQYF,TGCGCCAGCAGCCCCGGGACAGCTAGCACAGATACGCAGTATTTT,TRBD1,TRBV5-1,.,TRBJ2-3,15
CASSTWTGGNQPQHF,TGTGCCAGTAGTACCTGGACAGGGGGCAATCAGCCCCAGCATTTT,TRBD1,TRBV19,.,TRBJ1-5,15
CASSYDTYGYTF,TGTGCCAGCAGCTACGACACCTATGGCTACACCTTC,.,TRBV7-9,.,TRBJ1-2,12